This T cell receptor beta chain was captured by sequencing in a study of T cell changes during pregnancy in multiple sclerosis. Assay: immunoSEQ multiplex PCR; the TCRdb copy retains only in-frame clones and omits some. This table holds 45,000 to 60,000 clones, about nine tenths found once. The clonotype comes from a female donor in good health, enrolled as a control in a pregnancy study. Sequenced here: peripheral blood, sampled after pregnancy.

CDR3 sequence: CASSWGQRGDHEQYF. DNA for the CDR3: TGTGCCAGTAGTTGGGGACAGCGAGGGGACCACGAGCAGTACTTC. The chain joins TRBV19 to TRBJ2-7, with TRBD1 identical over 7 bases. The CDR3 length is 15 residues. Trimming took 5 bases from V and 5 from J; bases not matched to a gene: 12. Germline V gene lookup returns CDR1 LNHDA and CDR2 SQIVND (reference sequence).